This TCR beta chain originates from a study of T cell responses to AZD1222 COVID-19 vaccine. The table came from immunoSEQ multiplex PCR; TCRdb's copy has only in-frame clones and leaves some out. The sample contains about 110,000 clones, roughly 90% of which appear only once. This clone was found once. No antigen is known for it. Germline loops: CDR1 LGHDT, CDR2 YNNKEL (reference sequence). This CDR3 is built from 13 residues. V dropped 1 base and J dropped 13; count of bases not matched to a gene: 7. Overall study findings and caveats: After two AZD1222 doses, spike-specific TCR breadth and depth rose versus day 0. Clonal diversity was possibly underestimated, and the donors were mostly white British, with more females. Repertoires were collected only later (after the peak T cell response had occurred).

This sequence joins TRBV3-1 (or the pseudogene TRBV3-2) and TRBJ2-4; the match to TRBD1 covers 7 bases. This clonotype originated in an adult in good health. The sample was peripheral blood, taken on day 0 of AZD1222 vaccination. The CDR3 here is CASSQVPTGKQYF. The DNA for the CDR3 is TGTGCCAGCAGCCAAGTACCGACAGGGAAGCAGTACTTC.